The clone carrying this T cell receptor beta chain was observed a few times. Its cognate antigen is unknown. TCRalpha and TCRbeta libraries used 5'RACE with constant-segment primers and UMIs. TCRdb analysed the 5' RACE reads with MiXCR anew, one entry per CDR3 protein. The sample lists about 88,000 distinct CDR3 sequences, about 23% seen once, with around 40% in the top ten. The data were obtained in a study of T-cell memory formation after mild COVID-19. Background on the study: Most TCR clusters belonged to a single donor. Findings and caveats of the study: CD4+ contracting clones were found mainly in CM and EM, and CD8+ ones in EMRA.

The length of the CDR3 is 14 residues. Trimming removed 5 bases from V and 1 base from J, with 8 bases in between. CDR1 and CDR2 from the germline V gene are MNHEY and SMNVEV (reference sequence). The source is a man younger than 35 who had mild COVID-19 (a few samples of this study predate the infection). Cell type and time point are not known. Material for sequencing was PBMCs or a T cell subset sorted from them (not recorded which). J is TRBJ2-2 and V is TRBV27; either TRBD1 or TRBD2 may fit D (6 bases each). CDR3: CASSAGQNTGELFF. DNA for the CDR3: TGTGCCAGCAGTGCGGGACAGAACACCGGGGAGCTGTTTTTT.